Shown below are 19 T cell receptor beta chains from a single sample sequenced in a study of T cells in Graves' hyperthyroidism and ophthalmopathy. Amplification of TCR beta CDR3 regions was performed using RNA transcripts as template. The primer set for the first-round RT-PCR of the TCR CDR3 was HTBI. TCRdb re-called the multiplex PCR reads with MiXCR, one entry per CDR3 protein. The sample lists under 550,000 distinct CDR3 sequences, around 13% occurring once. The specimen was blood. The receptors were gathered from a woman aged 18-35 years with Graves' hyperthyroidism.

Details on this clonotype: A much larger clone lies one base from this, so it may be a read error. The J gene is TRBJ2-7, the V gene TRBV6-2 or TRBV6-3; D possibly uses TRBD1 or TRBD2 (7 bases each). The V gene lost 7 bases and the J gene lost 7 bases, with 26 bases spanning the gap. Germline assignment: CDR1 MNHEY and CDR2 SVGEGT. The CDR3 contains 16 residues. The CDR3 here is CASTGGPADRLGEQYF. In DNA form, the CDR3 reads TGTGCCAGCACGGGAGGCCCCGCGGACAGGTTGGGGGAGCAGTACTTC.

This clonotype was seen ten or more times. The DNA of the CDR3 is TGTGCCAGCAGCTTCGACGGACAGGGGGCTTCCTCCCAGCATTTT. Its translation is CASSFDGQGASSQHF. The chain joins TRBV28 to TRBJ1-5; 11 nucleotides agree with TRBD1. V lost 6 bases to trimming and J lost 11 bases; unmatched junction nucleotides: 12. CDR3 length: 15 amino acids. Germline V gene sequence: CDR1 MDHEN, CDR2 SYDVKM.

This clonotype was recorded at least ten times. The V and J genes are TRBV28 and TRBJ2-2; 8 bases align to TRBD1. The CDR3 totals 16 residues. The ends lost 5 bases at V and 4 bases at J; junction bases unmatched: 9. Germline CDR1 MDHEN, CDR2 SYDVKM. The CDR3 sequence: CASSTWTGLTTGELFF. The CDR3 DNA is TGTGCCAGCAGTACCTGGACAGGGCTAACCACCGGGGAGCTGTTTTTT.

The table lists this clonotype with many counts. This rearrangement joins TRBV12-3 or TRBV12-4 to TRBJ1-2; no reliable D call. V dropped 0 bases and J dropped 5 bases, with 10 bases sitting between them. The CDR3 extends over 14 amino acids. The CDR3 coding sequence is TGTGCCAGCAGTTTAGCGTCTGACGGGTATGGCTACACCTTC. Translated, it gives CASSLASDGYGYTF.

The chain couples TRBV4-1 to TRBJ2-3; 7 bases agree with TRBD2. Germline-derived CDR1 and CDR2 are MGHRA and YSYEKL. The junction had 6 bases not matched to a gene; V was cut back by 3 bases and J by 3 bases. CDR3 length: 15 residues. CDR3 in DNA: TGCGCCAGCAGCCAGGCTAGCGGCTTTACAGATACGCAGTATTTT. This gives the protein CASSQASGFTDTQYF.

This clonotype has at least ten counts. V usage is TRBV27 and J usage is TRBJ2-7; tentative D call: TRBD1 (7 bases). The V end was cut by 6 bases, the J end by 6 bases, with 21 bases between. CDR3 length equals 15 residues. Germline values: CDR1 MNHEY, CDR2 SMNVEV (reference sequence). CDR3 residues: CASSSAGGGFGEQYF. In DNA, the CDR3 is TGTGCCAGCAGCTCGGCCGGAGGGGGCTTTGGCGAGCAGTACTTC.

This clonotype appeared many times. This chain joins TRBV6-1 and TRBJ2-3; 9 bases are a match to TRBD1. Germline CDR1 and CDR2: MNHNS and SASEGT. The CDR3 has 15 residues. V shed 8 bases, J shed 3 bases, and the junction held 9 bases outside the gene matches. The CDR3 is CASRTTGQGTDTQYF. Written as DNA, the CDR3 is TGTGCCAGCCGAACAACGGGACAGGGAACAGATACGCAGTATTTT.

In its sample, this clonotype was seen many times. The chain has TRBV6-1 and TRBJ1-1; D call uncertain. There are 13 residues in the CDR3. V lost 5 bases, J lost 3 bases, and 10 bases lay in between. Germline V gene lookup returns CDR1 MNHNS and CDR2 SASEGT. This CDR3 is CASSYVRDTEAFF. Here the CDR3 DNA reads TGTGCCAGCAGTTATGTTAGGGACACTGAAGCTTTCTTT.

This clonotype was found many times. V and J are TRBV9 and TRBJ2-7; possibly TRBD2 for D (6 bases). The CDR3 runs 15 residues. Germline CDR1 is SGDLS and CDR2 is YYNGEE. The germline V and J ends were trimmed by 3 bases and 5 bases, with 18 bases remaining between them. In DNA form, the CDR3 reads TGTGCCAGCAGCGGAGGGGTAGCCGGGGAGGACGAGCAGTACTTC. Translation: CASSGGVAGEDEQYF.

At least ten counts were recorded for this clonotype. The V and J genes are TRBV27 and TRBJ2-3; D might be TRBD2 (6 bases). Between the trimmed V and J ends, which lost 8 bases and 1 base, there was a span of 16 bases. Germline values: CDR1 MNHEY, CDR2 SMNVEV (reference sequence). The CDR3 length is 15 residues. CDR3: CASQSGVRGTDTQYF. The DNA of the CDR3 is TGTGCCAGCCAGTCGGGAGTGCGGGGCACAGATACGCAGTATTTT.

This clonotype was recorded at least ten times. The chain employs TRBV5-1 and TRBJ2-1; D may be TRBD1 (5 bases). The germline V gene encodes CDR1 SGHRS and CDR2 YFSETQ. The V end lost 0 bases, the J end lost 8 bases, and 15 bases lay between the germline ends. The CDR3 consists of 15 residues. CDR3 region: CASSLGSGSHYEQFF. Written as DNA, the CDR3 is TGCGCCAGCAGCTTGGGGTCAGGGTCCCACTATGAGCAGTTCTTC.

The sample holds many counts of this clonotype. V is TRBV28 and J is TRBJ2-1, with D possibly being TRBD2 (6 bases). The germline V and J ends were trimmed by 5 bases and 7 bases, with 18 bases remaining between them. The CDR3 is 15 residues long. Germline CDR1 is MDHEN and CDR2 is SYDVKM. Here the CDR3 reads CASSTAGRPLNEQFF. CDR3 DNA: TGTGCCAGCAGTACAGCGGGCCGGCCCTTGAATGAGCAGTTCTTC.

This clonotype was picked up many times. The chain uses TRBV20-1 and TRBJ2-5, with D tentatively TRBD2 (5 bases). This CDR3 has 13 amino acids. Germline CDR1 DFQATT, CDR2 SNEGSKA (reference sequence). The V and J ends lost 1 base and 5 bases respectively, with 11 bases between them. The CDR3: CSARAGVGETQYF. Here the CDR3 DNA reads TGCAGTGCTAGAGCCGGGGTCGGCGAGACCCAGTACTTC.

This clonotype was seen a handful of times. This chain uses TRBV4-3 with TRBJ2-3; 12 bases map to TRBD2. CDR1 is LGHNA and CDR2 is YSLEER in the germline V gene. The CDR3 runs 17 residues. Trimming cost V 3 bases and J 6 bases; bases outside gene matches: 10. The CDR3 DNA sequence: TGCGCCAGCAGCCAGACCCTAGCGGGAGGGCCATGGGATACGCAGTATTTT. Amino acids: CASSQTLAGGPWDTQYF.

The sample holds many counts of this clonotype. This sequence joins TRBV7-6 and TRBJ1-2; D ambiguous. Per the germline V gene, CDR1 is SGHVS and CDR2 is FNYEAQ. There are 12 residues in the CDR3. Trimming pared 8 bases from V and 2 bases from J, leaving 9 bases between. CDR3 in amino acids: CASGGTNYGYTF. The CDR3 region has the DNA TGTGCCAGCGGTGGTACCAACTATGGCTACACCTTC.

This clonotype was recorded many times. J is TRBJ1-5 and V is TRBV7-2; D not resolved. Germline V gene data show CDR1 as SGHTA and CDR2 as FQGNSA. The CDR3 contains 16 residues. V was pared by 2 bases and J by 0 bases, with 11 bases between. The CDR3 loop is CASSLSVGDSNQPQHF. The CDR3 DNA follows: TGTGCCAGCAGCTTATCGGTCGGGGATAGCAATCAGCCCCAGCATTTT.

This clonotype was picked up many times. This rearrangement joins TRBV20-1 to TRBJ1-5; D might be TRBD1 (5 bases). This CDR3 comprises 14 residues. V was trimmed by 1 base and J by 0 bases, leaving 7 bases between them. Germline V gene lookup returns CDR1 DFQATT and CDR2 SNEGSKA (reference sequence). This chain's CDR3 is CSARGGFSNQPQHF. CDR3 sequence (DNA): TGCAGTGCTAGAGGGGGCTTTAGCAATCAGCCCCAGCATTTT.

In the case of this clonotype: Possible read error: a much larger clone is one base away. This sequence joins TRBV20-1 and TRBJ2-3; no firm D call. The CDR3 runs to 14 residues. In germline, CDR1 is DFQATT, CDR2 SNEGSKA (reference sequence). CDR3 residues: CNAPHPPFEDTQYF. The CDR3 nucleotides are TGCAATGCTCCCCATCCACCGTTTGAGGATACGCAGTATTTT.

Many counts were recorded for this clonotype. This CDR3 is CASSLSSGGVQETQYF. CDR3 bases: TGTGCCAGCAGCTTATCAAGTGGAGGGGTCCAAGAGACCCAGTACTTC. V gene TRBV7-2 combines with J gene TRBJ2-5; D may be TRBD2 (6 bases). Trimming removed 2 bases at V and 1 base at J, with 14 bases between. Germline CDR1 is SGHTA and CDR2 is FQGNSA. The CDR3 covers 16 residues.